This TCR beta chain comes out of a study of PD-1 and CTLA-4 blockade in melanoma. CDR3 length equals 12 residues. With 0 bases removed from V and 6 bases from J, the gap between germline ends came to 7 bases. Per germline, CDR1 SGHRS and CDR2 YFSETQ. This clone was seen more than once but under ten times. Method: immunoSEQ multiplex PCR; TCRdb's copy keeps in-frame clones and lacks some. The table has under 40,000 clones, less than 90% seen once. The rearrangement joins TRBV5-1 to TRBJ2-7; D unclear. The receptor comes from a human donor with melanoma. The sequencing used CD8+ T cells from peripheral blood, collected from a patient given anti-PD-1 treatment. In nucleotides, the CDR3 is TGCGCCAGCAGCTTGGCCGACGGCGAGCAGTACTTC. Protein sequence: CASSLADGEQYF.